This entry describes one T cell receptor beta chain. What it recognizes is unknown. Germline values: CDR1 SNHLY, CDR2 FYNNEI. The CDR3 has 15 amino acids. With 5 bases removed from V and 4 bases from J, the gap between germline ends came to 12 bases. The data stem from a study of cytotoxic CD8 clonotypes in ibrutinib-treated CLL. Study-wide results and caveats: Public clonotypes were seen rarely and were contracted or stable on treatment. A rise in clonality was seen at ibrutinib response, and a fall back toward baseline was seen at progression. Relative to age-matched healthy donors, clonality at baseline was higher, and it tracked circulating CD8+ T-cell counts.

The intended depth for sequencing was 1 in 200,000 to 1 in 1 million T cells. Repertoires were generated with immunoSEQ multiplex PCR, while TCRdb's copy carries only in-frame clones and drops some. The profile shows about 49,000 clones, about half of them singletons. The specimen was PBMCs, collected after 12 months of ibrutinib treatment. The rearrangement uses TRBV2 and TRBJ2-6; D may be TRBD1 (6 bases). The source of this sequence is a human donor with chronic lymphocytic leukemia. CDR3 protein: CASSWTAPGANVLTF. The DNA of the CDR3 is TGTGCCAGCAGTTGGACAGCCCCCGGGGCCAACGTCCTGACTTTC.